This passage covers 11 T cell receptor beta chains from one sample sequenced in a study of cytomegalovirus exposure and HLA in healthy donors. The primer mix had 60 Vbeta and 13 Jbeta primers. Data came from immunoSEQ multiplex PCR; TCRdb stores just in-frame clones and leaves some out. The data show under 200,000 clones, with approximately 84% seen just once and about 2.5% held by the top ten. Sequencing was performed on PBMCs. The source of these receptors is a man aged 30 to 45 in good health and CMV-seropositive.

The CDR3 DNA is TGTGCCAGCAGTCCTCAGGCCAGGGCCTATGGCTACACCTTC. Translated: CASSPQARAYGYTF. This chain connects TRBV25-1 to TRBJ1-2; D is possibly TRBD1 (5 bases). Trimming left V 5 bases short and J 4 bases short, with 14 bases between. The germline CDR1 and CDR2 sequences are MGHDK and SYGVNS. There are 14 residues in the CDR3.

The chain uses TRBV10-3 and TRBJ2-1; 7 nucleotides match TRBD2. This CDR3 contains 12 residues. Per germline, CDR1 ENHRY and CDR2 SYGVKD. Trimming cost V 10 bases and J 9 bases; bases outside gene matches: 9. This CDR3 is CATRAGVSEQFF. In DNA, the CDR3 is TGTGCCACCAGGGCGGGAGTAAGTGAGCAGTTCTTC.

The genes are TRBV7-8 and TRBJ1-4; maybe TRBD1 (6 bases). Germline V gives CDR1 SGHVS, CDR2 FQNEAQ. V lost 5 bases to trimming and J lost 7 bases, with 14 bases between them. There are 14 residues in the CDR3. Written as DNA, the CDR3 is TGTGCCAGCAGCCAGAACAGGGAGGGTGAAAAACTGTTTTTT. It is translated as CASSQNREGEKLFF.

V and J are TRBV14 and TRBJ2-7; 7 nucleotides align to TRBD2. CDR3 length: 15 amino acids. Per germline, CDR1 SGHDN and CDR2 FVKESK. The J segment lost 4 bases and the V segment lost 0 bases, leaving 6 bases of the junction unmatched. The CDR3 region is CASSQDMAGVYEQYF. CDR3 bases: TGTGCCAGCAGCCAAGACATGGCGGGAGTATACGAGCAGTACTTC.

This chain joins TRBV9 and TRBJ2-7; 9 positions match TRBD1. Trimming took 9 bases from V and 1 from J; bases not matched to a gene: 11. From germline, CDR1 is SGDLS and CDR2 YYNGEE. This CDR3 is built from 15 residues. The CDR3 coding sequence is TGTGCCACCATAACGGGACAGGGTTTGTCCTACGAGCAGTACGTC. It translates to CATITGQGLSYEQYV.

The chain uses TRBV6-6 and TRBJ2-1, with a possible D match to TRBD1 (5 bases). The V end lost 2 bases, the J end lost 10 bases, and 15 bases lay between the germline ends. The CDR3 has 14 residues. The V gene's germline CDR1 is MNHNY and CDR2 SVGAGI (reference sequence). The CDR3 sequence is CASSYGFSSGEQFF. DNA for the CDR3: TGTGCCAGCAGTTACGGGTTTTCCTCAGGGGAGCAGTTCTTC.

The chain recombines TRBV5-1 with TRBJ2-1, with 13 bases that match TRBD2. The CDR3 has 17 residues. J lost 3 bases, V lost 3 bases, and 6 bases had no gene match. Germline CDR1 SGHRS, CDR2 YFSETQ. The CDR3 here is CASSYGLAGVYYNEQFF. The CDR3 nucleotides read TGCGCCAGCAGCTATGGACTAGCGGGAGTTTACTACAATGAGCAGTTCTTC.

This chain uses TRBV2 with TRBJ1-1; D gene unclear. Germline CDR1 and CDR2: SNHLY and FYNNEI. Deletions cut 5 bases from V and 8 bases from J, with 9 bases between. This CDR3 comprises 11 residues. The CDR3 loop is CASSLTVEAFF. CDR3 DNA: TGTGCCAGCAGTCTCACAGTAGAAGCTTTCTTT.

This chain uses TRBV28 with TRBJ1-4; D is undetermined. The CDR3 contains 11 residues. Germline V CDR1 and CDR2: MDHEN, SYDVKM. The V gene lost 4 bases and the J gene lost 8 bases, with 5 bases spanning the gap. CDR3 region: CASSSQEKLFF. The CDR3 DNA is TGTGCCAGCAGTTCACAGGAAAAACTGTTTTTT.

V and J are TRBV7-9 and TRBJ1-4, with D tentatively TRBD1 (6 bases). The germline V and J ends were trimmed by 4 bases and 11 bases, with 11 bases remaining between them. Looked up from germline, CDR1 is SEHNR and CDR2 is FQNEAQ (reference sequence). This CDR3 contains 12 residues. Here the CDR3 reads CASSSQGTKLFF. In DNA form, the CDR3 reads TGTGCCAGCAGCTCACAGGGCACCAAACTGTTTTTT.

In its sample, this clone was seen once. This chain connects TRBV28 to TRBJ1-2; 8 bases agree with TRBD1. The germline V gene has CDR1 MDHEN and CDR2 SYDVKM. V shed 7 bases and J 4 bases; nucleotides not matched to a gene: 11. The CDR3 runs to 15 residues. The CDR3 nucleotides are TGTGCCAGCATCCTATCAACCGGACAGGGCTATGGCTACACCTTC. Its translation: CASILSTGQGYGYTF.